One and the same sample provided the 5 T cell receptor beta chains below, sequenced in a study of metastatic and nonmetastatic thyroid tumors. Treatment of any kind had been given to no patient before thyroid surgery. Via MiXCR, TCRdb re-called the PCR reads. The sample holds about 20,000 clones, 15% to 20% seen once. The sequenced sample consisted of tumor tissue. Every receptor here comes from a female donor with papillary thyroid cancer or a benign thyroid nodule (not recorded which). Some clones in this sample may be carry-over from other donors' samples.

This clone was counted ten times or more. V gene TRBV6-1 combines with J gene TRBJ1-1, with a possible D match to TRBD1 (6 bases). Trimming stripped 10 bases from V and 6 bases from J, with 15 bases between. Germline CDR1 is MNHNS and CDR2 is SASEGT. CDR3 size: 12 residues. The CDR3 is CATFQGWSEAFF. Here the CDR3 DNA reads TGTGCCACCTTTCAGGGGTGGTCTGAAGCTTTCTTT.

The rearrangement links TRBV12-3 or TRBV12-4 to TRBJ2-1; TRBD2 agrees at 7 bases. CDR3 length equals 12 residues. V trimming: 5 bases; J trimming: 10 bases; junction bases outside the gene matches: 5. Here the CDR3 DNA reads TGTGCCAGCAGTCCGGGGGGTTTGGAGCAGTTCTTC. Protein product: CASSPGGLEQFF.

This clone was picked up many times. V gene TRBV28 combines with J gene TRBJ1-2; possibly TRBD1 for D (5 bases). The V end was cut by 11 bases, the J end by 0 bases, with 19 bases between. Germline CDR1 reads MDHEN; CDR2 reads SYDVKM. The CDR3 is made up of 15 amino acids. DNA for the CDR3: TGTGCCTGCCGTACAGGCTCTGTAGCTAACTATGGCTACACCTTC. Its translation is CACRTGSVANYGYTF.

This clone was recorded many times. A much larger clone lies a single base off, so this may be a read error. The chain links TRBV12-3 or TRBV12-4 to TRBJ2-7, with D maybe TRBD1 (5 bases). Between the trimmed V and J ends, which lost 3 bases and 0 bases, there was a span of 9 bases. The CDR3 runs 14 residues. DNA for the CDR3: TGTGCCAGCAGTTTGAGACAGTGCTCCTACGAGCAGTACTTC. Translated: CASSLRQCSYEQYF.

This clone appeared many times. This chain uses TRBV9 with TRBJ2-7; no reliable D call. V gave up 0 bases and J gave up 0 bases, with 7 bases separating them. CDR1 SGDLS and CDR2 YYNGEE come from the germline V gene. The CDR3 is 14 residues long. CDR3 nucleotides: TGTGCCAGCAGCGTAGGCACAGCCTCCTACGAGCAGTACTTC. Translating gives CASSVGTASYEQYF.